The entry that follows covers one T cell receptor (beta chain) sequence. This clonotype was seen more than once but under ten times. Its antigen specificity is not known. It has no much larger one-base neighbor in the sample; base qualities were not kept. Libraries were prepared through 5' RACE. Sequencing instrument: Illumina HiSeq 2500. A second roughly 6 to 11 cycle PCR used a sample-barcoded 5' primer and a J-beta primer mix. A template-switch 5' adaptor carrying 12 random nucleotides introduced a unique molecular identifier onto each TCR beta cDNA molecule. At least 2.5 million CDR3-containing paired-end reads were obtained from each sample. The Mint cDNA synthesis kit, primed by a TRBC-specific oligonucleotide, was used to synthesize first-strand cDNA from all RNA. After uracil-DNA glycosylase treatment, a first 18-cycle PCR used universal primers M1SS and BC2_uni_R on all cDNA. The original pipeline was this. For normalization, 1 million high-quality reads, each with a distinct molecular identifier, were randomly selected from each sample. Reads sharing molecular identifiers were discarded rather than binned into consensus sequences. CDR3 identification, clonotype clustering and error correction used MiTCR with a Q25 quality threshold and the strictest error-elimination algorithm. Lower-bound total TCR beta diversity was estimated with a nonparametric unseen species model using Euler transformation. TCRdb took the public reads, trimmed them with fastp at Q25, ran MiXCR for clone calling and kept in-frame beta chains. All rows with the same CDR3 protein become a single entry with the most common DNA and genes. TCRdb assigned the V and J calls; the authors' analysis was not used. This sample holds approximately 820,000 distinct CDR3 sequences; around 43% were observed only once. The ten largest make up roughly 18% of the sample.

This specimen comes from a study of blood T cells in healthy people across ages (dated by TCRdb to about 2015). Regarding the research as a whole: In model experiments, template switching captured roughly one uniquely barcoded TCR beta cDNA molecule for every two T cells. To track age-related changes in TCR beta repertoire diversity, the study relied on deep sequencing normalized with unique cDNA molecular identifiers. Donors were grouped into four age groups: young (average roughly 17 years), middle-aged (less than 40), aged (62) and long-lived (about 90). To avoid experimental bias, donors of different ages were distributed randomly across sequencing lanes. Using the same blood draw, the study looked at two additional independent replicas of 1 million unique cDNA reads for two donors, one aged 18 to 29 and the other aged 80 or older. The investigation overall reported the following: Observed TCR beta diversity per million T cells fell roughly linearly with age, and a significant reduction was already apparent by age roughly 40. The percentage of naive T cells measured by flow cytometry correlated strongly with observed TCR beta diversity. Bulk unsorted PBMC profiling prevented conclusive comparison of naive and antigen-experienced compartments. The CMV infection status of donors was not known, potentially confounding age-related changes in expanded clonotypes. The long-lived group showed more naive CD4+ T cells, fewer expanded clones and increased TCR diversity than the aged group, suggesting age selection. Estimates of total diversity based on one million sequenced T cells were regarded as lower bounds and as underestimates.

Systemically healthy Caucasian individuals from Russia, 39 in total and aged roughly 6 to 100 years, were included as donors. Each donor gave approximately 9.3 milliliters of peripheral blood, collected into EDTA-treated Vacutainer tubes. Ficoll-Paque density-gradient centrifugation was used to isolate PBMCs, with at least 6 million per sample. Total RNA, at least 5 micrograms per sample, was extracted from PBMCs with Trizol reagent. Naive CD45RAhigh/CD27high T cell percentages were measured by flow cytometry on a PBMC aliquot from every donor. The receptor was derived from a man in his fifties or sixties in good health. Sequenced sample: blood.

The nucleotides are TGTGCCAGCAGCTTAACCCATGAGCAGTTCTTC. The translation is CASSLTHEQFF. Recombination joined TRBV7-9 with TRBJ2-1, with the D gene not clear enough to name. At the junction V is shortened by 2 bases and J by 8 bases, with 4 bases in between. CDR1 is given as SEHNR and CDR2 as FQNEAQ, both from the germline V gene (reference sequence). Spanning cysteine to phenylalanine, the CDR3 consists of 11 amino acids. Only CDR3 DNA remains: 33 bases, in frame from the first base.